The rows below give T cell receptor beta chains drawn from one sample of a study of OX40 agonist ivuxolimab in advanced cancers. Produced via immunoSEQ multiplex PCR; TCRdb's table is partial and in-frame only. The repertoire holds under 100,000 clones, with more than 70% as singletons. Material: CD4+ or CD8+ T cells sorted from blood, obtained in a trial of the OX40 agonist ivuxolimab. The receptors were gathered from an adult with an advanced solid tumor such as melanoma, head and neck, liver or kidney cancer. Both conserved end residues are part of each CDR3. The order of the fields is clone size, CDR3 length, J gene, D gene, V gene, CDR3 protein, CDR3 DNA. The D gene is left open where the match is weak. For some rows the clone size is stated as once, few or many, or as a class when expanded; others skip it.

clone_size: NA; cdr3_length: 15; j_call: TRBJ1-1; d_call: NA; v_call: TRBV28; cdr3_aa: CASTLGGRLNTEAFF; cdr3_nt: TGTGCCAGCACCCTAGGCGGGAGACTTAACACTGAAGCTTTCTTT
clone_size: NA; cdr3_length: 14; j_call: TRBJ2-7; d_call: TRBD1; v_call: TRBV2; cdr3_aa: CAITRQGRAYEQYF; cdr3_nt: TGTGCCATCACTAGACAGGGGCGAGCCTACGAGCAGTACTTC
clone_size: NA; cdr3_length: 16; j_call: TRBJ2-3; d_call: TRBD2; v_call: TRBV5-4; cdr3_aa: CASSFARGAGTDTQYF; cdr3_nt: TGTGCCAGCAGCTTTGCGCGGGGGGCGGGCACAGATACGCAGTATTTT
clone_size: NA; cdr3_length: 15; j_call: TRBJ2-6; d_call: NA; v_call: TRBV2; cdr3_aa: CASMGQLSGANVLTF; cdr3_nt: TGTGCCAGCATGGGACAACTCTCTGGGGCCAACGTCCTGACTTTC
clone_size: few; cdr3_length: 14; j_call: TRBJ2-1; d_call: NA; v_call: TRBV21-1; cdr3_aa: CASMGGCARNEQFF; cdr3_nt: TGTGCCAGCATGGGCGGATGTGCTAGGAATGAGCAGTTCTTC
clone_size: once; cdr3_length: 16; j_call: TRBJ2-2; d_call: NA; v_call: TRBV5-5; cdr3_aa: CASILAQGLSTGELFF; cdr3_nt: TGTGCCAGCATCCTCGCACAGGGCCTTTCCACCGGGGAGCTGTTTTTT
clone_size: NA; cdr3_length: 14; j_call: TRBJ2-2; d_call: TRBD1; v_call: TRBV2; cdr3_aa: CASREDRGRGELFF; cdr3_nt: TGTGCCAGCAGGGAGGACAGGGGGAGAGGGGAGCTGTTTTTT
clone_size: few; cdr3_length: 13; j_call: TRBJ2-5; d_call: NA; v_call: TRBV18; cdr3_aa: CASSPGLQETQYF; cdr3_nt: TGTGCCAGCTCACCTGGACTGCAAGAGACCCAGTACTTC
clone_size: NA; cdr3_length: 18; j_call: TRBJ2-3; d_call: TRBD2; v_call: TRBV12-5; cdr3_aa: CASGLVRDGRSQSDTQYF; cdr3_nt: TGTGCTAGTGGTTTGGTACGGGACGGGAGGTCCCAATCAGATACGCAGTATTTT
clone_size: NA; cdr3_length: 14; j_call: TRBJ1-2; d_call: TRBD1; v_call: TRBV5-4; cdr3_aa: CASSSTGGGYGYTF; cdr3_nt: TGTGCCAGCAGCTCGACAGGGGGCGGCTATGGCTACACCTTC
clone_size: NA; cdr3_length: 18; j_call: TRBJ2-1; d_call: TRBD2; v_call: TRBV5-1; cdr3_aa: CASSLGGATSGNYNEQFF; cdr3_nt: TGCGCCAGCAGCTTGGGTGGGGCGACTAGCGGGAACTACAATGAGCAGTTCTTC
clone_size: NA; cdr3_length: 12; j_call: TRBJ1-2; d_call: NA; v_call: TRBV2; cdr3_aa: CASSEGKVGYTF; cdr3_nt: TGTGCCAGCAGTGAGGGAAAGGTCGGCTACACCTTC
clone_size: NA; cdr3_length: 14; j_call: TRBJ1-4; d_call: NA; v_call: TRBV27; cdr3_aa: CASSLGRADEKLFF; cdr3_nt: TGTGCCAGCAGTTTAGGCAGGGCGGATGAAAAACTGTTTTTT
clone_size: NA; cdr3_length: 20; j_call: TRBJ2-6; d_call: NA; v_call: TRBV23-1; cdr3_aa: CASSQPRVGEEYSGANVLTF; cdr3_nt: TGCGCCAGCAGTCAACCGAGGGTGGGTGAAGAATACTCTGGGGCCAACGTCCTGACTTTC
clone_size: once; cdr3_length: 19; j_call: TRBJ2-6; d_call: NA; v_call: TRBV6-1; cdr3_aa: CASSGTGRASLSGANVLTF; cdr3_nt: TGTGCCAGCAGTGGGACAGGGAGGGCCTCCCTCTCTGGGGCCAACGTCCTGACTTTC
clone_size: NA; cdr3_length: 13; j_call: TRBJ1-5; d_call: NA; v_call: TRBV4-1; cdr3_aa: CASSHYLNQPQHF; cdr3_nt: TGCGCCAGCAGCCACTATCTAAATCAGCCCCAGCATTTT
clone_size: NA; cdr3_length: 11; j_call: TRBJ1-1; d_call: NA; v_call: TRBV6-1; cdr3_aa: CASIVNTEAFF; cdr3_nt: TGTGCCAGCATAGTGAACACTGAGGCTTTCTTT
clone_size: NA; cdr3_length: 11; j_call: TRBJ2-3; d_call: NA; v_call: TRBV19; cdr3_aa: CASSELDTQYF; cdr3_nt: TGTGCCAGTAGTGAACTAGATACGCAGTATTTT
clone_size: NA; cdr3_length: 15; j_call: TRBJ2-5; d_call: TRBD2; v_call: TRBV28; cdr3_aa: CASSSPGLASETQYF; cdr3_nt: TGTGCCAGCAGTTCGCCGGGACTAGCGTCGGAGACCCAGTACTTC
clone_size: NA; cdr3_length: 14; j_call: TRBJ1-6; d_call: TRBD1; v_call: TRBV5-4; cdr3_aa: CASSARDRSSPLHF; cdr3_nt: TGTGCCAGCAGCGCCCGGGACAGGTCCTCACCCCTCCACTTT
clone_size: once; cdr3_length: 13; j_call: TRBJ2-7; d_call: NA; v_call: TRBV6-1; cdr3_aa: CASMGGPPYEQYF; cdr3_nt: TGTGCCAGCATGGGCGGGCCTCCCTACGAGCAGTACTTC
clone_size: NA; cdr3_length: 14; j_call: TRBJ2-3; d_call: TRBD2; v_call: TRBV10-3; cdr3_aa: CATSRSGGTDTQYF; cdr3_nt: TGTGCCACCTCTCGTAGCGGGGGCACAGATACGCAGTATTTT